One sample yielded the 8 T cell receptor beta chains listed below, sequenced in a study of cytomegalovirus exposure and HLA in healthy donors. The primer mix had 60 Vbeta and 13 Jbeta primers. Using immunoSEQ multiplex PCR, the repertoire was profiled, and TCRdb retains in-frame clones only, with some absent. The profile shows 130,000 to 150,000 clones, over 65% of them singletons. Input material: PBMCs. Receptors were obtained from a middle-aged man in good health and CMV-seropositive.

This chain connects TRBV19 to TRBJ2-7; 12 positions agree with TRBD2. V lost 3 bases and J lost 1; bases outside the gene matches: 10. CDR1 and CDR2 from the germline V gene are LNHDA and SQIVND (reference sequence). CDR3 length: 18 amino acids. The CDR3 nucleotides are TGTGCCAGTAGTATCCCGCGACTAGCGGGAGTAATGTCCTACGAGCAGTACTTC. This sequence encodes CASSIPRLAGVMSYEQYF. Together with reference TRBV19 and TRBJ2-7, the CDR3 gives the full variable domain: DGGITQSPKYLFRKEGQNVTLSCEQNLNHDAMYWYRQDPGQGLRLIYYSQIVNDFQKGDIAEGYSVSREKKESFPLTVTSAQKNPTAFYLCASSIPRLAGVMSYEQYFGPGTRLTVT.

The chain couples TRBV18 to TRBJ1-2, with a possible D match to TRBD1 (6 bases). The ends were cut back, 5 bases at V and 5 bases at J, with 18 bases in the middle. CDR3 size: 15 residues. Germline V lookup: CDR1 KGHSH, CDR2 LQKENI. CDR3 sequence reads: CASSIRQALFYGYTF. CDR3 sequence (DNA): TGTGCCAGCTCAATTCGACAGGCCCTTTTTTATGGCTACACCTTC. Full variable domain (remainder filled in from reference TRBV18 and TRBJ1-2): NAGVMQNPRHLVRRRGQEARLRCSPMKGHSHVYWYRQLPEEGLKFMVYLQKENIIDESGMPKERFSAEFPKEGPSILRIQQVVRGDSAAYFCASSIRQALFYGYTFGSGTRLTVV.

The V and J genes are TRBV5-4 and TRBJ2-3, with 15 bases that match TRBD2. CDR3 length equals 16 residues. V lost 4 bases and J lost 5; bases outside the gene matches: 5. The germline gives CDR1 SGHNT, CDR2 YYREEE (reference sequence). CDR3 bases: TGTGCCAGCAGCCCGGGACTAGCGGGAGGTCAAGATACGCAGTATTTT. This gives the protein CASSPGLAGGQDTQYF.

The chain links TRBV30 to TRBJ2-2, with 11 bases that match TRBD2. With V trimmed by 4 bases and J by 6 bases, 7 bases remained unmatched. The CDR3 has 15 amino acids. Germline values: CDR1 GTSNPN, CDR2 SVGIG (reference sequence). CDR3 nucleotides: TGTGCCTGGAAGGGGCTAGCGGGAGGAGCCGGGGAGCTGTTTTTT. The encoded protein is CAWKGLAGGAGELFF.

This chain's CDR3 is CASTGWGGHTEAFF. In DNA, the CDR3 is TGTGCCAGCACGGGGTGGGGGGGGCACACTGAAGCTTTCTTT. The chain joins TRBV6-1 to TRBJ1-1; maybe TRBD1 (6 bases). Germline CDR1 is MNHNS and CDR2 is SASEGT. The CDR3 is 14 amino acids. The V gene lost 7 bases and the J gene lost 3 bases, with 15 bases spanning the gap.

The V and J genes are TRBV2 and TRBJ1-6, with D possibly being TRBD1 (6 bases). The CDR3 loop spans 12 amino acids. Trimming took off 4 bases at V and 14 bases at J, with 12 bases between the two ends. CDR1 is SNHLY and CDR2 is FYNNEI in the germline V gene. CDR3 amino acids: CASSAQGTALHF. The CDR3 DNA is TGTGCCAGCAGTGCTCAGGGGACCGCCCTCCACTTT.

This chain uses TRBV4-1 with TRBJ1-2; TRBD1 matches 8 bases. The J segment lost 3 bases and the V segment lost 4 bases, leaving 4 bases of the junction unmatched. The CDR3 extends over 14 amino acids. The germline V gene has CDR1 MGHRA and CDR2 YSYEKL. The CDR3 region has the DNA TGCGCCAGCAGCCCGGACAGGGATTACTATGGCTACACCTTC. Its protein product is CASSPDRDYYGYTF.

The rearrangement joins TRBV10-2 to TRBJ2-1; D is unclear. Germline lookup yields CDR1 WSHSY and CDR2 SAAADI. The CDR3 is made up of 13 amino acids. V lost 7 bases, J lost 6 bases, and 13 bases lay in between. The CDR3 reads CASTTTRLNEQFF. CDR3 in DNA: TGCGCCAGCACCACCACACGTCTCAATGAGCAGTTCTTC.